Following are 23 T cell receptor beta chains from one sample sequenced in a study of molecular identifiers for immune sequencing clone quantification. TCRdb re-derived calls from the PCR reads in MiXCR, one entry per CDR3 protein. The sample holds 400,000 to 600,000 distinct CDR3 sequences, about a fifth seen once. Specimen: naive CD8+ T cells from blood, with Jurkat cell RNA spiked in. Stated subset: FACS-sorted CD8+CD4-CCR7+CD45RA+ naive T cells. These receptors were collected from a human donor in good health. Some libraries in this study had Jurkat cell RNA spiked in.

This clonotype was seen repeatedly, ten times or more. The V call is TRBV25-1, the J call TRBJ1-1; 9 bases match TRBD1. From germline, CDR1 is MGHDK and CDR2 SYGVNS. The CDR3 runs 15 residues. V was clipped by 3 bases and J by 0 bases; unmatched bases: 2. The CDR3 DNA is TGTGCCAGCAGTGACAGGACAGGGGTGAACACTGAAGCTTTCTTT. Translation: CASSDRTGVNTEAFF. Full variable domain (remainder filled in from reference TRBV25-1 and TRBJ1-1): EADIYQTPRYLVIGTGKKITLECSQTMGHDKMYWYQQDPGMELHLIHYSYGVNSTEKGDLSSESTVSRIRTEHFPLTLESARPSHTSQYLCASSDRTGVNTEAFFGQGTRLTVV.

Notes on this clonotype: Sequence at one end of the junction differs from germline and may be a read error. The J gene is TRBJ1-3, the V gene TRBV9; D remains unclear. The CDR3 spans 13 residues. CDR1 and CDR2 (germline): SGDLS, YYNGEE. CDR3 DNA sequence: TGTGCCAGCAGCGTAGAAGGAAAAGGCACCGTATATTTT. Amino acid sequence: CASSVEGKGTVYF.

This clonotype was detected many times. V is TRBV29-1 and J is TRBJ1-1, with D hard to call. The CDR3 consists of 10 residues. The germline CDR1 and CDR2 sequences are SQVTM and ANQGSEA. Trimming took off 4 bases at V and 10 bases at J, with 10 bases between the two ends. The DNA for the CDR3 is TGCAGCGTTGTATTACAATCAGCTTTCTTT. Amino acids: CSVVLQSAFF.

This clonotype showed up just a few times. The chain uses TRBV4-2 and TRBJ2-7, with D maybe TRBD2 (7 bases). Per the germline V gene, CDR1 is LGHNA and CDR2 is YNFKEQ. The CDR3 consists of 16 residues. V lost 0 bases and J 3 bases, leaving 15 bases between the germline ends. This chain's CDR3 is CASSQEGAGEGYEQYF. CDR3 in DNA: TGTGCCAGCAGCCAAGAGGGGGCGGGAGAGGGCTACGAGCAGTACTTC.

The chain uses TRBV12-3 or TRBV12-4 and TRBJ2-1, with TRBD2 matching over 14 bases. The CDR3 totals 18 residues. V trimming: 2 bases; J trimming: 5 bases; junction bases outside the gene matches: 8. The CDR3 DNA reads TGTGCCAGCAGTTTATATAGGACTAGCGGGGGGTACGACAATGAGCAGTTCTTC. Translating gives CASSLYRTSGGYDNEQFF.

This clonotype was seen repeatedly, ten times or more. V gene TRBV3-1 combines with J gene TRBJ2-5, with 9 bases aligning to TRBD2. The germline V gene encodes CDR1 LGHDT and CDR2 YNNKEL (reference sequence). The CDR3 runs to 14 residues. V trimming: 4 bases; J trimming: 3 bases; junction bases outside the gene matches: 3. The DNA for the CDR3 is TGTGCCAGCAGCCCACGACTAGCGGAAGAGACCCAGTACTTC. This encodes CASSPRLAEETQYF.

This clonotype was seen at least ten times. CDR3 sequence: CSVEEFISLNTQYF. In nucleotides, the CDR3 is TGCAGCGTTGAAGAGTTCATCTCGCTAAATACGCAGTATTTT. The chain employs TRBV29-1 and TRBJ2-3; no definite D call. CDR1 and CDR2 from the germline V gene are SQVTM and ANQGSEA. Between the trimmed V and J ends, which lost 0 bases and 7 bases, there was a span of 14 bases. The CDR3 totals 14 residues.

This clonotype has ten or more counts. The chain joins TRBV2 to TRBJ2-3; TRBD1 agrees at 8 bases. CDR3 size: 13 residues. Germline trimming cut 8 bases from V and 3 bases from J; bases unmatched to any gene: 4. Germline V lookup: CDR1 SNHLY, CDR2 FYNNEI. Written as DNA, the CDR3 is TGTGCCAGCTGGACAGGGACTACAGATACGCAGTATTTT. It is translated as CASWTGTTDTQYF.

Only a few counts were recorded for this clonotype. V and J are TRBV9 and TRBJ2-7, with a tentative D call TRBD1 (5 bases). Per germline, CDR1 SGDLS and CDR2 YYNGEE. Deletions cut 0 bases from V and 5 bases from J, with 12 bases between. The CDR3 totals 14 residues. The CDR3 sequence is CASSVDTPGNEQYF. The CDR3 DNA follows: TGTGCCAGCAGCGTAGACACCCCAGGGAACGAGCAGTACTTC.

This clonotype appeared once. The chain recombines TRBV13 with TRBJ2-3; D unclear. The V end was cut by 2 bases, the J end by 6 bases, with 12 bases between. The CDR3 is 14 residues long. Per the germline V gene, CDR1 is PRHDT and CDR2 is FYEKMQ (reference sequence). As DNA, the CDR3 is TGTGCCAGCAGCTTACCCCGCGAGACTGATACGCAGTATTTT. Protein: CASSLPRETDTQYF.

The chain combines TRBV9 with TRBJ2-6; no clear D gene. The CDR3 sequence is 17 residues long. Trimming removed 0 bases at V and 5 bases at J, with 15 bases between. Germline V CDR1 and CDR2: SGDLS, YYNGEE. Here the CDR3 DNA reads TGTGCCAGCAGCGTAGTTTGGAATTTACTCTGGGCCAACGTCCTGACTTTC. Encoded protein: CASSVVWNLLWANVLTF.

Notes on this clonotype: The junction and the germline gene differ at one end; a read error may be behind it. The chain recombines TRBV5-6 with TRBJ2-3; D could derive from TRBD1 or TRBD2 (6 bases each). The CDR3 sequence is 15 residues long. Germline CDR1 is SGHDT and CDR2 is YYEEEE. CDR3 nucleotide sequence: TGTGCCGGCAGCCTCGTACGGGGGCGTACAGATACGCAGTATTTT. Its protein product is CAGSLVRGRTDTQYF. Together with reference TRBV5-6 and TRBJ2-3, the CDR3 gives the full variable domain: DAGVTQSPTHLIKTRGQQVTLRCSPKSGHDTVSWYQQALGQGPQFIFQYYEEEERQRGNFPDRFSGHQFPNYSSELNVNALLLGDSALYLCAGSLVRGRTDTQYFGPGTRLTVL.

This clonotype was seen repeatedly, ten times or more. The chain joins TRBV7-2 to TRBJ2-3, with 10 bases matching TRBD2. The CDR3 runs 16 residues. Losses at the gene ends were 5 bases for V and 5 bases for J; bases not matched to a gene: 10. Germline-derived CDR1 and CDR2 are SGHTA and FQGNSA. The CDR3 DNA follows: TGTGCCAGCAGCGTACTCAGCGGGGGGGCCCAAGATACGCAGTATTTT. Its translation: CASSVLSGGAQDTQYF.

This clonotype was seen only a few times. The chain employs TRBV12-3 or TRBV12-4 and TRBJ2-2; D possibly corresponds to TRBD1 (5 bases). The CDR3 is 11 amino acids. The CDR3 here is CAQGNTGELFF. In DNA, the CDR3 is TGTGCTCAGGGCAACACCGGGGAGCTGTTTTTT.

This clonotype was found many times. The J gene is TRBJ1-4, the V gene TRBV2; TRBD1 matches at 8 bases. CDR1 is SNHLY and CDR2 is FYNNEI in the germline V gene. Germline trimming cut 8 bases from V and 5 bases from J; bases unmatched to any gene: 7. The CDR3 is 14 residues long. The CDR3 reads CASVVGTGNEKLFF. The CDR3 nucleotides read TGTGCCAGCGTTGTGGGGACAGGAAATGAAAAACTGTTTTTT.

This chain joins TRBV6-2 or TRBV6-3 and TRBJ2-3; 8 bases are a match to TRBD2. V gave up 7 bases and J gave up 5 bases; unmatched junction bases: 8. CDR1 MNHEY and CDR2 SVGEGT come from the germline V gene. The CDR3 is 14 amino acids. CDR3 coding DNA: TGTGCCAGCACTGGGACTAGAGTCGGAGATACGCAGTATTTT. The encoded protein is CASTGTRVGDTQYF.

This clonotype was seen at least ten times. V gene TRBV5-6 combines with J gene TRBJ2-7; 10 nucleotides align to TRBD1. The germline CDR1 and CDR2 sequences are SGHDT and YYEEEE. CDR3 length: 14 amino acids. J gave up 4 bases and V 4 bases, and 5 bases lay outside the gene matches. For the CDR3, the DNA is TGTGCCAGCAGCCCCGGGACAGGGGAATACGAGCAGTACTTC. It encodes CASSPGTGEYEQYF.

This clonotype was seen repeatedly, ten times or more. The rearrangement joins TRBV2 to TRBJ1-1; D might be TRBD1 (5 bases). The V and J ends lost 2 bases and 1 base respectively, with 8 bases between them. CDR1 and CDR2 (germline): SNHLY, FYNNEI. This CDR3 has 14 residues. CDR3 nucleotide sequence: TGTGCCAGCAGTGAATTGACAGAGAACACTGAAGCTTTCTTT. This codes for CASSELTENTEAFF.

A word on this clonotype: This may come from a read error, since a much larger clone is one base off. The rearrangement joins TRBV12-3 or TRBV12-4 to TRBJ2-5; D is possibly TRBD2 (5 bases). The length of the CDR3 is 16 residues. The DNA for the CDR3 is TGTGCCAGCAGCACCGTTTTCTTACGGGGTCAAGAGTCCCAGTACTTC. Encoded protein: CASSTVFLRGQESQYF.

This clonotype occurred many times. At one of its ends the junction is not consistent with the germline gene, which may arise from a read error. The rearrangement uses TRBV30 and TRBJ1-2; D possibly corresponds to TRBD1 (5 bases). This CDR3 is built from 13 residues. The germline V gene has CDR1 GTSNPN and CDR2 SVGIG (reference sequence). The CDR3 DNA follows: TGTGCCTGGAGTACCACTAGTACCGGGACCGTCGCCTTC. Encoded protein: CAWSTTSTGTVAF.

About this clonotype: One base away lies a much larger clone, so this may be a sequencing read error. The chain recombines TRBV29-1 with TRBJ2-1; D possibly matches TRBD1 or TRBD2 (5 bases each). There are 13 residues in the CDR3. Germline CDR1 is SQVTM and CDR2 is ANQGSEA. CDR3 loop: CSVDWGTYNEQSF. In nucleotides, the CDR3 is TGCAGCGTTGACTGGGGGACCTACAATGAGCAGTCCTTC.

A remark on this clonotype: Just one base apart from a much larger clone, this may be a read error. The chain uses TRBV6-5 and TRBJ2-1; 11 bases agree with TRBD2. Germline CDR1 is MNHEY and CDR2 is SVGAGI. The CDR3 runs 17 residues. The DNA for the CDR3 is TGTGCCAGCAGTTATAATGCTGGGACTAGCGGCCACAATGGGCAGTTCTTC. This translates into CASSYNAGTSGHNGQFF.

This clonotype showed up just a few times. The chain is built from TRBV18 and TRBJ2-7; TRBD2 matches at 11 bases. The V gene end was trimmed by 3 bases and the J gene end by 6 bases; junction bases not matched to a gene: 10. Germline lookup yields CDR1 KGHSH and CDR2 LQKENI. This CDR3 region has 16 residues. CDR3 region: CASSPSRLAGLREQYF. The CDR3, as DNA: TGTGCCAGCTCACCCTCCCGACTAGCGGGACTCCGCGAGCAGTACTTC.